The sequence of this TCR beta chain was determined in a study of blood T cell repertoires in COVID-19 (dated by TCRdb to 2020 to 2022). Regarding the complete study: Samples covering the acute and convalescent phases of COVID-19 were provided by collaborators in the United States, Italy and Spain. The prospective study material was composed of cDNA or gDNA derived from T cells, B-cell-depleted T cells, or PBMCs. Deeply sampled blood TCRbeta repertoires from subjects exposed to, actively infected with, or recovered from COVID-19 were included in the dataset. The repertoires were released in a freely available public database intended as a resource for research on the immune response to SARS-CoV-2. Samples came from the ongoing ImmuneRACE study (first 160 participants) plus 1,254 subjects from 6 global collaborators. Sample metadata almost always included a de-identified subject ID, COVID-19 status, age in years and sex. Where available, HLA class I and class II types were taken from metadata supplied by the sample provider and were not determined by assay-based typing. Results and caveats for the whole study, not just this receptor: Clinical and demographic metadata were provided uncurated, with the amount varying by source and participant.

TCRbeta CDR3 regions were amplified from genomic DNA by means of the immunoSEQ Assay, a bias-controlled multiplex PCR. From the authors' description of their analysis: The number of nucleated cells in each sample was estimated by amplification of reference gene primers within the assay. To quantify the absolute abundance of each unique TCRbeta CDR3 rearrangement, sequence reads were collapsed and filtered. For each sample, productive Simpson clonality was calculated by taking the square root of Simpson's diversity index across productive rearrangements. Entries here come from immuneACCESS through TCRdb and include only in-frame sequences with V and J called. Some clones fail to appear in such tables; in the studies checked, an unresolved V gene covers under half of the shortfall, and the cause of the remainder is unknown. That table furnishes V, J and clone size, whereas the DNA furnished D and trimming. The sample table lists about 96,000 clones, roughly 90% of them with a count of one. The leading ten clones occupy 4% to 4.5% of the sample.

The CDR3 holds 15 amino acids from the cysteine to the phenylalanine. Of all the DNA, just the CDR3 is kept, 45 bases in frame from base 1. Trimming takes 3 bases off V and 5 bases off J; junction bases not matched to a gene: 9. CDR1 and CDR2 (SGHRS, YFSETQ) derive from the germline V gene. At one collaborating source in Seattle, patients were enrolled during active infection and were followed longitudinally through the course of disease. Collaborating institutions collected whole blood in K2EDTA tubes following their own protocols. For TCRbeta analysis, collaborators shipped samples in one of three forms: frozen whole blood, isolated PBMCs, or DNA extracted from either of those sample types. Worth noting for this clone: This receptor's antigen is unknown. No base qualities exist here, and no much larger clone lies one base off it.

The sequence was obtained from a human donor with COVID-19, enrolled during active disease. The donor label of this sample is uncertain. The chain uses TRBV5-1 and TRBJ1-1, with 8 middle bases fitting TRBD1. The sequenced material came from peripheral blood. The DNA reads TGCGCCAGCAGCTACGCCTTAACAGGGGGAACTGAAGCTTTCTTT. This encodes CASSYALTGGTEAFF.